This entry features one T cell receptor (beta chain) sequence. Its antigen is unidentified. This CDR3 spans 14 amino acids. Looked up from germline, CDR1 is MNHEY and CDR2 is SMNVEV (reference sequence). Trimming cost V 5 bases and J 4 bases, with 11 bases left between them. Per sample, the assay covered approximately 100,000 TCR templates. Profiling relied on immunoSEQ multiplex PCR, and the TCRdb table lists in-frame clones only, not all of them. The table includes under 150,000 clones, 90% to 95% detected once. The data stem from a study of siplizumab effects on memory and regulatory T cells. Study observations and caveats: A mean of roughly 70% of mappable alloreactive CD4+ clones were Treg-derived with siplizumab, compared with less than 30% in controls. Confirmatory evidence of suppressive function in proliferating siplizumab-culture Tregs was not obtained. Alloreactive sequences from unstimulated CD4+ memory cells fell significantly with siplizumab.

This receptor was identified in a human donor in good health. Sequenced sample: non-Treg CD4+ T cells sorted from blood. This chain connects TRBV27 to TRBJ2-2; D is unclear. This CDR3 reads CASSIQFGTGELFF. As DNA, the CDR3 is TGTGCCAGCAGTATACAGTTTGGCACCGGGGAGCTGTTTTTT.